Below are 22 T cell receptor beta chains sequenced from a single sample in a study of T cell repertoires in ileal Crohn's disease. Time point here: neoterminal ileum biopsy at postoperative endoscopy, about 6 months after surgery. The repertoire was sequenced with immunoSEQ multiplex PCR; TCRdb's copy has only in-frame clones and lacks some. The data hold approximately 15,000 clones, with approximately 80% observed a single time. Sequencing was carried out using ileal tissue. Source of these receptors: an adult with Crohn's disease.

The V and J genes are TRBV5-8 and TRBJ1-1; 10 nucleotides match TRBD1. The V segment lost 0 bases and the J segment 5 bases; nucleotides outside the gene matches: 7. Germline V gene data show CDR1 as SGHTS and CDR2 as YDEGEE. The CDR3 runs to 16 residues. The CDR3 DNA sequence: TGTGCCAGCAGCTTGGGGGACAGGGGAAGGAGTACTGAAGCTTTCTTT. It specifies CASSLGDRGRSTEAFF.

V gene TRBV28 combines with J gene TRBJ2-1; D call uncertain. Germline-derived CDR1 and CDR2 are MDHEN and SYDVKM. The CDR3 totals 15 residues. V was pared by 2 bases and J by 0 bases, with 8 bases between. Here the CDR3 DNA reads TGTGCCAGCAGTTTACTCAGGTCCTCCTACAATGAGCAGTTCTTC. Translated: CASSLLRSSYNEQFF.

The chain is built from TRBV5-1 and TRBJ2-6, with D perhaps matching TRBD1 (6 bases). CDR3 length: 18 amino acids. Trimming shortened V by 4 bases and J by 0 bases, and 17 bases separated the two germline ends. Germline V gives CDR1 SGHRS, CDR2 YFSETQ. The CDR3 DNA follows: TGCGCCAGCAGCCCCCAAACAGGGATCTTCTCTGGGGCCAACGTCCTGACTTTC. Translating it yields CASSPQTGIFSGANVLTF.

This chain links TRBV5-1 with TRBJ2-1, with 10 bases fitting TRBD2. Per the germline V gene, CDR1 is SGHRS and CDR2 is YFSETQ. This CDR3 region has 16 residues. J gave up 3 bases and V 3 bases, and 6 bases lay outside the gene matches. As DNA, the CDR3 is TGCGCCAGCAGCTCCGGGAGCGGGAGGGTCTACAATGAGCAGTTCTTC. Translating gives CASSSGSGRVYNEQFF.

The chain has TRBV28 and TRBJ2-5, with D perhaps TRBD1 (5 bases). V was trimmed by 2 bases and J by 4 bases, leaving 8 bases between them. The CDR3 spans 13 residues. Germline V gives CDR1 MDHEN, CDR2 SYDVKM. CDR3 region: CASSLQGGETQYF. CDR3 in DNA: TGTGCCAGCAGTTTACAGGGCGGAGAGACCCAGTACTTC.

The rearrangement links TRBV28 to TRBJ2-7; D gene uncertain. Germline V CDR1 and CDR2: MDHEN, SYDVKM. V gave up 6 bases and J gave up 4 bases, with 13 bases separating them. This CDR3 has 13 amino acids. CDR3 sequence reads: CASSPRFLYEQYF. CDR3 DNA: TGTGCCAGCAGCCCACGCTTCCTTTACGAGCAGTACTTC.

The chain links TRBV28 to TRBJ2-3; D is unclear. CDR1 and CDR2 (germline): MDHEN, SYDVKM. This CDR3 is 12 amino acids long. Trimming stripped 1 base from V and 5 bases from J, with 4 bases between. The CDR3 here is CASSLLKDTQYF. CDR3 nucleotide sequence: TGTGCCAGCAGTTTATTGAAAGATACGCAGTATTTT. Looking up the rest from reference TRBV28 and TRBJ2-3 gives the full variable domain: DVKVTQSSRYLVKRTGEKVFLECVQDMDHENMFWYRQDPGLGLRLIYFSYDVKMKEKGDIPEGYSVSREKKERFSLILESASTNQTSMYLCASSLLKDTQYFGPGTRLTVL.

This clone has a handful of counts. The V call is TRBV18, the J call TRBJ1-6; D is undetermined. The CDR3 runs to 12 residues. Looked up from germline, CDR1 is KGHSH and CDR2 is LQKENI. Trimming left V 5 bases short and J 7 bases short, with 6 bases between. The CDR3 sequence is CASSSGNSPLHF. CDR3 in DNA: TGTGCCAGCTCATCCGGAAATTCACCCCTCCACTTT.

This chain joins TRBV28 and TRBJ2-3; D is possibly TRBD1 (8 bases). CDR1 and CDR2 (germline): MDHEN, SYDVKM. The V end lost 7 bases, the J end lost 3 bases, and 14 bases lay between the germline ends. CDR3 length: 14 residues. As DNA, the CDR3 is TGTGCCAGCAAGATACAGGGGGGGACAGATACGCAGTATTTT. Translating it yields CASKIQGGTDTQYF.

This rearrangement joins TRBV28 to TRBJ2-3; TRBD2 agrees at 13 bases. Trimming cost V 4 bases and J 8 bases; bases outside gene matches: 6. The CDR3 extends over 15 amino acids. Per germline, CDR1 MDHEN and CDR2 SYDVKM. The CDR3 DNA reads as TGTGCCAGCAGTTCCGGACTAGCGGGAGCACGTACGCAGTATTTT. It is translated as CASSSGLAGARTQYF.

J is TRBJ2-2 and V is TRBV27; 12 nucleotides agree with TRBD2. The germline gives CDR1 MNHEY, CDR2 SMNVEV (reference sequence). The CDR3 runs to 16 residues. Unmatched junction bases numbered 3, after V lost 6 bases and J lost 1 base. The CDR3, as DNA: TGTGCCAGCAGGCGACTAGCGGGGGAGAACACCGGGGAGCTGTTTTTT. The encoded protein is CASRRLAGENTGELFF.

J is TRBJ1-1 and V is TRBV4-1; D is uncertain. In germline, CDR1 is MGHRA, CDR2 YSYEKL. The CDR3 is made up of 13 amino acids. The V end was cut by 4 bases, the J end by 5 bases, with 11 bases between. Written as DNA, the CDR3 is TGCGCCAGCAGCCGAGGGAGTGAAACTGAAGCTTTCTTT. Translated, it gives CASSRGSETEAFF.

The J gene is TRBJ2-3, the V gene TRBV19; the match to TRBD1 covers 8 bases. CDR1 is LNHDA and CDR2 is SQIVND in the germline V gene (reference sequence). The V segment lost 9 bases and the J segment 4 bases; nucleotides outside the gene matches: 9. This CDR3 has 14 residues. The CDR3 coding sequence is TGTGCCAGCAGAGGACAGGGTAATTCAGATACGCAGTATTTT. The encoded protein is CASRGQGNSDTQYF.

The V and J genes are TRBV6-5 and TRBJ1-1; 10 bases fit TRBD1. Germline V gives CDR1 MNHEY, CDR2 SVGAGI. The CDR3 totals 15 residues. J was trimmed by 4 bases and V by 6 bases; bases with no gene match: 8. CDR3 bases: TGTGCCAGCAGCCAAGGGACAGGGGCGGGCACTGAAGCTTTCTTT. This translates into CASSQGTGAGTEAFF.

The chain links TRBV19 to TRBJ1-2; possible D gene TRBD1, 6 bases. This CDR3 has 13 residues. The germline V gene has CDR1 LNHDA and CDR2 SQIVND (reference sequence). The germline V and J ends were trimmed by 7 bases and 7 bases, with 16 bases remaining between them. The DNA of the CDR3 is TGTGCCAGTACCCTTGGAGACAGGCCTGGCTACACCTTC. Its translation: CASTLGDRPGYTF.

The chain joins TRBV27 to TRBJ2-1; 9 bases line up with TRBD2. J was trimmed by 9 bases and V by 6 bases; bases with no gene match: 15. Looked up from germline, CDR1 is MNHEY and CDR2 is SMNVEV (reference sequence). This CDR3 spans 16 amino acids. The CDR3 reads CASRARAGGPTGEQFF. The DNA for the CDR3 is TGTGCCAGCAGAGCCAGAGCGGGGGGCCCAACGGGTGAGCAGTTCTTC.

A few counts support this clone. The chain carries TRBV28 and TRBJ1-5; 10 bases line up with TRBD1. Germline V gene lookup returns CDR1 MDHEN and CDR2 SYDVKM. This CDR3 comprises 19 residues. V lost 0 bases to trimming and J lost 4 bases; unmatched junction nucleotides: 12. CDR3 protein: CASSLWRGTGVIGNQPQHF. The CDR3 nucleotides read TGTGCCAGCAGTTTATGGCGCGGGACAGGGGTAATTGGAAATCAGCCCCAGCATTTT.

This clone was counted between two and nine times. The V gene is TRBV6-9, the J gene TRBJ1-1; TRBD1 aligns across 9 bases. Germline CDR1 MNHGY, CDR2 SVAAGI. Trimming took 4 bases from V and 13 from J; bases not matched to a gene: 19. The CDR3 contains 16 residues. CDR3 nucleotides: TGTGCCAGCAGTTGCCGGGACAGGGAGACCTCTAGGGAGGTTTTCTTT. As protein: CASSCRDRETSREVFF.

The chain recombines TRBV7-8 with TRBJ1-4, with 8 bases that match TRBD1. Trimming removed 7 bases from V and 10 bases from J; junction bases left unmatched: 14. Germline V CDR1 and CDR2: SGHVS, FQNEAQ. The CDR3 covers 15 residues. In DNA form, the CDR3 reads TGTGCCAGCACACAAATAGGACAGGGTTCAAGAAAACTGTTTTTT. Amino acids: CASTQIGQGSRKLFF.

This clone appeared once. The chain couples TRBV5-6 to TRBJ1-1; no definite D call. This CDR3 is 15 amino acids long. Trimming shortened V by 1 base and J by 3 bases, and 13 bases separated the two germline ends. Per germline, CDR1 SGHDT and CDR2 YYEEEE. In DNA form, the CDR3 reads TGTGCCAGCAGCTTGAGGATTGGCATAGACACTGAAGCTTTCTTT. It codes for CASSLRIGIDTEAFF.

The chain recombines TRBV7-3 with TRBJ2-6; TRBD1 might be the D (6 bases). V dropped 0 bases and J dropped 0 bases, with 15 bases sitting between them. This CDR3 contains 19 residues. From germline, CDR1 is SGHTA and CDR2 FQGTGA. The CDR3 is CASSLTAGGRGSGANVLTF. CDR3 bases: TGTGCCAGCAGCTTAACCGCCGGAGGCAGGGGCTCTGGGGCCAACGTCCTGACTTTC.

This chain connects TRBV10-1 to TRBJ2-7, with D possibly TRBD2 on 6 matching bases. This CDR3 is 16 amino acids long. Trimming stripped 0 bases from V and 5 bases from J, with 17 bases between. Germline V gives CDR1 WNHNN, CDR2 SYGVQD (reference sequence). CDR3 DNA sequence: TGCGCCAGCAGTGAGTCGGCACTAGCCCTCAGGAACGAGCAGTACTTC. Its translation: CASSESALALRNEQYF.